These 13 T cell receptor beta chains came from one sample sequenced in a study of blood T cell repertoires in COVID-19. Profiled with immunoSEQ multiplex PCR; TCRdb holds only in-frame clones, not every one. Among about 270,000 clones listed, about nine tenths were seen once. Sequenced input: PBMCs or T cells enriched from blood (not recorded which). The receptor set was obtained from a woman in her 50s who had recovered from COVID-19.

Worth noting for this clone: At the DNA level, this CDR3 is encoded by other sequences in the same sample as well. The chain combines TRBV28 with TRBJ1-2; unclear D gene. V lost 3 bases, J lost 4 bases, and 6 bases lay in between. The CDR3 extends over 12 amino acids. CDR1 and CDR2 from the germline V gene are MDHEN and SYDVKM. The CDR3 is CASSFSGYGYTF. CDR3 coding DNA: TGTGCCAGCAGTTTCTCCGGCTATGGCTACACCTTC.

This clone was found a few times. J is TRBJ1-5 and V is TRBV2; 10 bases agree with TRBD1. CDR3 length equals 14 residues. From germline, CDR1 is SNHLY and CDR2 FYNNEI. The V segment lost 6 bases and the J segment 6 bases; nucleotides outside the gene matches: 5. CDR3 sequence (DNA): TGTGCCAGCAGAGGGACAGGGGCACTTCAGCCCCAGCATTTT. This codes for CASRGTGALQPQHF.

This sequence joins TRBV7-9 and TRBJ2-1, with TRBD2 identical over 7 bases. In germline, CDR1 is SEHNR, CDR2 FQNEAQ (reference sequence). This CDR3 spans 14 amino acids. The trim removed 0 bases at V and 7 bases at J, leaving 3 bases unmatched. This CDR3 is CASSLAGGRNEQFF. The CDR3 coding sequence is TGTGCCAGCAGCTTAGCCGGGGGGAGGAATGAGCAGTTCTTC.

V usage is TRBV5-1 and J usage is TRBJ2-2, with 9 bases lining up with TRBD1. Germline CDR1 and CDR2: SGHRS and YFSETQ. Trimming at V came to 3 bases and at J to 5 bases, leaving 5 bases not matched to a gene. This CDR3 has 15 residues. The CDR3: CASSSQGAETGELFF. CDR3 nucleotides: TGCGCCAGCAGCTCACAGGGGGCCGAGACCGGGGAGCTGTTTTTT.

The CDR3 is CASSQKETQYF. Written as DNA, the CDR3 is TGTGCCAGCAGCCAGAAGGAGACCCAGTACTTC. The gene calls are TRBV11-2 and TRBJ2-5; unclear D gene. Germline V CDR1 and CDR2: SGHAT, FQNNGV. V was clipped by 5 bases and J by 5 bases, with 6 bases between them. This CDR3 is 11 amino acids long.

Only one count was recorded for this clone. This chain links TRBV4-3 with TRBJ2-3; D gene ambiguous. Germline loops: CDR1 LGHNA, CDR2 YSLEER. V was pared by 3 bases and J by 6 bases, with 7 bases between. The CDR3 extends over 12 amino acids. CDR3 loop: CASSQEQDTQYF. CDR3 nucleotides: TGCGCCAGCAGCCAGGAACAGGATACGCAGTATTTT.

The gene calls are TRBV7-9 and TRBJ2-5; 7 nucleotides align to TRBD1. V lost 5 bases, J lost 5 bases, and 17 bases stayed unmatched. This CDR3 region has 17 residues. Germline CDR1 SEHNR, CDR2 FQNEAQ (reference sequence). Here the CDR3 reads CASSGPGWGQTMETQYF. The CDR3 nucleotides are TGTGCCAGCAGCGGGCCCGGGTGGGGACAGACGATGGAGACCCAGTACTTC.

CDR3 region: CAWTSGGTDTQYF. As DNA, the CDR3 is TGTGCCTGGACTAGCGGTGGCACAGATACGCAGTATTTT. J is TRBJ2-3 and V is TRBV30; 7 positions match TRBD2. CDR3 length equals 13 residues. The J segment lost 1 base and the V segment lost 4 bases, leaving 2 bases of the junction unmatched. CDR1 is GTSNPN and CDR2 is SVGIG in the germline V gene (reference sequence).

CDR3 nucleotides: TGTGCCAGCAGCCACCGTCGACAGCCCCAGAATGAAAAACTGTTTTTT. Protein sequence: CASSHRRQPQNEKLFF. The chain uses TRBV3-1 (or the pseudogene TRBV3-2) and TRBJ1-4, with D perhaps TRBD1 (5 bases). Germline CDR1 and CDR2: LGHDT and YNNKEL (reference sequence). The CDR3 contains 16 residues. Trimming took 3 bases from V and 5 from J, leaving 16 bases between them.

The rearrangement uses TRBV9 and TRBJ2-3, with 12 bases that match TRBD2. The V gene's germline CDR1 is SGDLS and CDR2 YYNGEE. The CDR3 is 15 residues long. V gave up 2 bases and J gave up 3 bases; unmatched junction bases: 1. DNA for the CDR3: TGTGCCAGCAGCGTCGGACTAGCGGGGACAGATACGCAGTATTTT. As protein: CASSVGLAGTDTQYF.

CDR3 nucleotides: TGTGCCAGCACCGCGGACTTTTCCTACGAGCAGTACTTC. This translates into CASTADFSYEQYF. The chain links TRBV6-5 to TRBJ2-7, with D maybe TRBD2 (5 bases). The germline CDR1 and CDR2 sequences are MNHEY and SVGAGI. The germline V and J ends were trimmed by 7 bases and 1 base, with 11 bases remaining between them. The CDR3 is 13 amino acids.

This rearrangement joins TRBV29-1 to TRBJ2-3; 10 bases align to TRBD2. There are 16 residues in the CDR3. Germline-derived CDR1 and CDR2 are SQVTM and ANQGSEA. Trimming at V came to 2 bases and at J to 1 base, leaving 6 bases not matched to a gene. CDR3 region: CSVESPAGGGTDTQYF. The CDR3 DNA is TGCAGCGTTGAATCCCCAGCGGGAGGGGGCACAGATACGCAGTATTTT.

The chain links TRBV5-1 to TRBJ2-7, with 10 bases that match TRBD1. V was pared by 0 bases and J by 5 bases, with 8 bases of the junction left unmatched. This CDR3 is built from 16 residues. Germline CDR1 is SGHRS and CDR2 is YFSETQ. The CDR3 sequence is CASSLVRGTGVDEQYF. CDR3 coding DNA: TGCGCCAGCAGCTTGGTACGAGGGACAGGGGTCGACGAGCAGTACTTC. The full variable domain, completed using reference TRBV5-1 and TRBJ2-7, is KAGVTQTPRYLIKTRGQQVTLSCSPISGHRSVSWYQQTPGQGLQFLFEYFSETQRNKGNFPGRFSGRQFSNSRSEMNVSTLELGDSALYLCASSLVRGTGVDEQYFGPGTRLTVT.